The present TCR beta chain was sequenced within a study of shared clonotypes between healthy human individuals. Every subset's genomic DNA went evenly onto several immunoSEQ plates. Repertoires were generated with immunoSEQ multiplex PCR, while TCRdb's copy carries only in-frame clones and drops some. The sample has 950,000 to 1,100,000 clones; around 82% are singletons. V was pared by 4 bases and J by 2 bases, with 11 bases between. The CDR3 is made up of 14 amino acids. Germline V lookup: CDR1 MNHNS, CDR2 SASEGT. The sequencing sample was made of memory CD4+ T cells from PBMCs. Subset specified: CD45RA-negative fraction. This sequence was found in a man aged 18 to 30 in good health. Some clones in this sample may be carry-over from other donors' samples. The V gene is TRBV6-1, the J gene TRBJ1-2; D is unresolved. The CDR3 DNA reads TGTGCCAGCAGTGGAGACGGCCGGAACTATGGCTACACCTTC. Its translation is CASSGDGRNYGYTF.